Listed below are T cell receptor beta chains from one sample, sequenced in a study of CD8+ T cells in alopecia areata. The repertoire was sequenced with immunoSEQ multiplex PCR; TCRdb's copy has only in-frame clones and lacks some. The repertoire holds roughly 14,000 clones, 45% to 65% seen once, with under 4% in the top ten. The sequenced sample was CD4+ Tregs sorted from blood. The receptors were gathered from a human donor with alopecia areata. Each CDR3 is given with its conserved first and last residue.

J gene	CDR3 length	V gene	CDR3 protein
TRBJ2-5	15	TRBV28	CASSYNTRGRATQYF
TRBJ2-2	17	TRBV5-1	CASNSGLNPANTGELFF
TRBJ2-1	16	TRBV5-1	CASSGRGDRASNEQFF
TRBJ2-5	15	TRBV7-9	CASSTHGTGRETQYF
TRBJ2-5	14	TRBV18	CASSRGREESTQYF
TRBJ1-2	15	TRBV14	CASSQDLGGADGYTF
TRBJ1-2	12	TRBV5-4	CASSGDFGGYTF
TRBJ1-1	14	TRBV5-6	CASSLGLLKEKAFF
TRBJ2-3	12	TRBV7-3	CASSSRQGTQYF
TRBJ1-5	15	TRBV28	CASSVLQGSNQPQHF
TRBJ1-4	15	TRBV14	CASSQDGGRREKLFF
TRBJ2-3	12	TRBV9	CASSEHADTQYF
TRBJ2-5	18	TRBV7-2	CASSSRPLAGAIQETQYF
TRBJ2-7	15	TRBV28	CASSDIQGARYEQYF
TRBJ1-1	14	TRBV5-1	CASSLEGRRAEAFF
TRBJ2-7	18	TRBV1	CTSSQDFIGDRGTYEQYF
TRBJ2-7	14	TRBV5-1	CAGSLDGTSTEQYF
TRBJ2-3	16	TRBV7-2	CASSLRRGGVIDTQYF
TRBJ1-5	13	TRBV5-1	CASSLWGIQPQHF
TRBJ2-2	17	TRBV13	CASRLTSGRASVGELFF
TRBJ2-6	18	TRBV18	CASSPPWTGGFGANVLTF
TRBJ2-7	13	TRBV5-1	CASARTRTGEQYF
TRBJ2-3	15	TRBV6-6	CASSYSRVTSDTQYF
TRBJ2-7	15	TRBV14	CASSEATSGRVEQYF
TRBJ2-2	18	TRBV4-1	CASSQRFRQGGPTGELFF
TRBJ2-3	18	TRBV5-1	CASSLVTYSGRATDTQYF
TRBJ2-1	17	TRBV6-1	CASSEALRTSGNNEQFF
TRBJ2-2	11	TRBV19	CASRSSGELFF
TRBJ1-1	14	TRBV5-1	CASSSSREFTEAFF
TRBJ2-3	11	TRBV10-3	CAIGSPDTQYF
TRBJ2-1	15	TRBV5-1	CASHFNRGPYNEQFF
TRBJ2-3	17	TRBV7-8	CASSLAWGLRGTDTQYF